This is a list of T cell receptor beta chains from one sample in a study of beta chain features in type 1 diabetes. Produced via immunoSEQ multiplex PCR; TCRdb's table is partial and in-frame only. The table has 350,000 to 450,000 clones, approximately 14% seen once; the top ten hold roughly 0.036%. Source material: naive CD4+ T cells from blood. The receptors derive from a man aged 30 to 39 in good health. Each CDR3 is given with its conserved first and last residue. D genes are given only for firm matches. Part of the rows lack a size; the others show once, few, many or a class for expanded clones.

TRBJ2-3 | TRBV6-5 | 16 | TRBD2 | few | CASSSLAGGRTDTQYF | TGTGCCAGCAGTTCCTTAGCGGGGGGACGCACAGATACGCAGTATTTT
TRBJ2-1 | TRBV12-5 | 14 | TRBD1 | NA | CASGSGQGGNEQFF | TGTGCTAGTGGCTCGGGACAGGGTGGCAATGAGCAGTTCTTC
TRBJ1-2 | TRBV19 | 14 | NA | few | CASSIGQGWSGYTF | TGTGCCAGTAGTATCGGGCAGGGGTGGTCAGGCTACACCTTC
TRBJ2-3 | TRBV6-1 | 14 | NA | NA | CASSATASTDTQYF | TGTGCCAGCAGTGCGACGGCTAGCACAGATACGCAGTATTTT
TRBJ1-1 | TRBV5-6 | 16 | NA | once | CASRPTGIGMNTEAFF | TGTGCCAGCAGGCCCACGGGAATCGGGATGAACACTGAAGCTTTCTTT
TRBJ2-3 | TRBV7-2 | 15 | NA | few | CASSLGGDGTDTQYF | TGTGCCAGCAGCTTAGGGGGAGATGGCACAGATACGCAGTATTTT
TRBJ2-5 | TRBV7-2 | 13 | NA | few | CASSLALQETQYF | TGTGCCAGCAGCTTAGCTCTTCAAGAGACCCAGTACTTC
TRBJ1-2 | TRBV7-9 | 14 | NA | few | CASSLVSGLGGYTF | TGTGCCAGCAGCTTAGTGTCAGGGCTCGGCGGCTACACCTTC
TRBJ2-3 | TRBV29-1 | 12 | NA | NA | CSATGATDTQYF | TGCAGCGCAACTGGGGCCACAGATACGCAGTATTTT
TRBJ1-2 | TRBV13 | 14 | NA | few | CASGTRGNYYGYTF | TGTGCCAGCGGTACTCGGGGGAACTACTATGGCTACACCTTC
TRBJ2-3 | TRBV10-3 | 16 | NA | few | CAILEGNGGLTDTQYF | TGTGCCATCCTCGAAGGGAACGGGGGTCTCACAGATACGCAGTATTTT
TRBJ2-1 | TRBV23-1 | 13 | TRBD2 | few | CASGISGRGEQFF | TGCGCCAGCGGTATTAGCGGGAGGGGCGAGCAGTTCTTC
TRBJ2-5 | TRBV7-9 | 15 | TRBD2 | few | CASSSSSGRTETQYF | TGTGCCAGCAGCTCTTCCAGCGGGAGGACAGAGACCCAGTACTTC
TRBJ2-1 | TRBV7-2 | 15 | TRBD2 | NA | CASSLVAGGADEQFF | TGTGCCAGCAGCTTAGTAGCGGGAGGGGCGGATGAGCAGTTCTTC
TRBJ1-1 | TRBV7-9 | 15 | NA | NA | CASSLVPQGHTEAFF | TGTGCCAGCAGCTTAGTTCCTCAGGGGCACACTGAAGCTTTCTTT
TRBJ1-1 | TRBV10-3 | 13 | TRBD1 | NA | CAITGTGGTEAFF | TGTGCCATAACCGGGACAGGGGGAACTGAAGCTTTCTTT
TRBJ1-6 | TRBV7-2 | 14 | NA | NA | CASSLEILVSPLHF | TGTGCCAGCAGCTTAGAGATCTTAGTTTCACCCCTCCACTTT
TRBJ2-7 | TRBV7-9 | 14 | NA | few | CASSQQGGTTEQYF | TGTGCCAGCAGCCAACAGGGTGGGACTACTGAGCAGTACTTC
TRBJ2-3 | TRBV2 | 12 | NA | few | CASSDTPTSQYF | TGTGCCAGCAGTGACACCCCGACATCGCAGTATTTT
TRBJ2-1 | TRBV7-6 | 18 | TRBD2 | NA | CASSLARPLAGKRNEQFF | TGTGCCAGCAGCTTAGCCCGTCCTCTAGCGGGCAAACGCAATGAGCAGTTCTTC
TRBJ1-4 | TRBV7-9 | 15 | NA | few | CASSALVSWDEKLFF | TGTGCCAGCAGCGCGTTGGTGTCTTGGGACGAAAAACTGTTTTTT
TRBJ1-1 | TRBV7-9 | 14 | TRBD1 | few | CASSPRDRVAEAFF | TGTGCCAGCAGCCCCCGGGACAGGGTCGCTGAAGCTTTCTTT
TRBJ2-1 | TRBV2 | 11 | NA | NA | CASSLNYEQFF | TGTGCCAGCAGTCTCAACTATGAGCAGTTCTTC
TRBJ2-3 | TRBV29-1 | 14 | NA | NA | CSVAWRSSTDTQYF | TGCAGCGTTGCTTGGCGGTCTAGCACAGATACGCAGTATTTT
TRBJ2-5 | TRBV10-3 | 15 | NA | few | CAISGSRTEQETQYF | TGTGCCATCAGTGGTTCCCGGACGGAACAGGAGACCCAGTACTTC
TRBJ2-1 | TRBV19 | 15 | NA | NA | CASSIAPGTYNEQFF | TGTGCCAGTAGTATAGCCCCGGGGACCTACAATGAGCAGTTCTTC
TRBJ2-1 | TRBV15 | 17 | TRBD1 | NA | CATSRDLGQVAYNEQFF | TGTGCCACCAGCAGAGATTTAGGACAGGTAGCCTACAATGAGCAGTTCTTC
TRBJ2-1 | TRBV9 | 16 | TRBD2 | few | CASSPKGLAAYNEQFF | TGTGCCAGCAGCCCCAAAGGGCTAGCGGCCTACAATGAGCAGTTCTTC
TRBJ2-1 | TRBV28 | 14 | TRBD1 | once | CASEGQPNLNEQFF | TGTGCCAGTGAGGGACAGCCTAACCTCAATGAGCAGTTCTTC
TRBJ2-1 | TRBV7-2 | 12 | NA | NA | CASSPTGREQFF | TGTGCCAGCAGCCCTACAGGACGCGAGCAGTTCTTC